This is a list of T cell receptor beta chains from one sample in a study of T cell repertoires in cytomegalovirus infection. MiXCR was run by TCRdb on the reads, yielding one entry per CDR3 protein. Of 650,000 to 900,000 distinct CDR3 sequences listed, about 31% are singletons. Their cognate antigens are unknown. Specimen: cultured CD8+ T cells from PBMCs, collected from culture after CMV antigen stimulation. Source of these receptors: a human donor in good health (CMV status not recorded). Some clones in this sample may be carry-over from other donors' samples. The CDR3 runs from the conserved cysteine through the conserved F or W. D genes are given only for firm matches. Clone size is shown for a subset of rows, as once, few, many or a class of expanded clone.

>16|few|TRBV5-5|TRBJ2-1|NA
TGTGCCAGCAGCTTGGCCCCAGGGGTGTCCTACAATGAGCAGTTCTTC
CASSLAPGVSYNEQFF
>16|few|TRBV7-9|TRBJ2-7|NA
TGTGCCAGCACGTACCTGGGGGTTTCTACTACTTACGAGCAGTACTTC
CASTYLGVSTTYEQYF
>12|NA|TRBV9|TRBJ1-2|NA
TGTGCCAGCAGCGTACAGGGCTATGGCTACACCTTC
CASSVQGYGYTF
>12|NA|TRBV19|TRBJ2-5|NA
TGTGCCAGTAGTAATCAGCAAGAGACCCAGTACTTC
CASSNQQETQYF
>16|few|TRBV7-9|TRBJ1-5|NA
TGTGCCAGCAGCCCCTACGGACGTGATGGCAATCAGCCCCAGCATTTT
CASSPYGRDGNQPQHF
>12|few|TRBV12-3/TRBV12-4|TRBJ1-2|NA
TGTGCCAGCACCGAGGGGGGAGAAGGCTACACCTTC
CASTEGGEGYTF
>13|many|TRBV7-6|TRBJ2-2|NA
TGTGCCAGCAGCACAGTTAACACCGGGGAGCTGTTTTTT
CASSTVNTGELFF
>18|NA|TRBV7-9|TRBJ2-5|TRBD1
TGTGCCAGCAGCTTAGGAATTTTAGGGACAGGCGACCAAGAGACCCAGTACTTC
CASSLGILGTGDQETQYF
>13|NA|TRBV10-3|TRBJ2-1|NA
TGTGCCATCATTGGAGGGAAAGGCGGCGAGCAGTTCTTC
CAIIGGKGGEQFF
>16|NA|TRBV3-1|TRBJ2-2|TRBD1
TGTGCCAGCAGCCATGTACAGGGGGCCCTCACCGGGGAGCTGTTTTTT
CASSHVQGALTGELFF
>16|NA|TRBV15|TRBJ2-1|TRBD2
TGTGCCACCAGCAGAGCCGGGACTAGCGGACTTAATGAGCAGTTCTTC
CATSRAGTSGLNEQFF
>15|many|TRBV4-1|TRBJ2-1|TRBD2
TGCGCCAGCAGCCAACTATCGACTAGCCCAGTTGAGCAGTTCTTC
CASSQLSTSPVEQFF
>14|few|TRBV7-2|TRBJ2-3|TRBD2
TGTGCCAGCAGCTGGCGGGGGGACACAGATACGCAGTATTTT
CASSWRGDTDTQYF
>10|NA|TRBV7-9|TRBJ1-2|TRBD1
TGTGCCAGCAGCTTGGGACAGGGAGCCTTC
CASSLGQGAF
>16|NA|TRBV6-2/TRBV6-3|TRBJ2-5|NA
TGTGCCAGCAGCACCGGGACTAGGGGGCCCCGAGAGACCCAGTACTTC
CASSTGTRGPRETQYF
>13|few|TRBV4-2|TRBJ2-1|NA
TGTGCCAGCAGCAACGGACCAGGGAATGAGCAGTTCTTC
CASSNGPGNEQFF
>16|few|TRBV15|TRBJ2-1|NA
TGTGCCACCAGCAGAGATCAAAGTTTGTCTACTAATGAGCAGTTCTTC
CATSRDQSLSTNEQFF
>13|many|TRBV7-9|TRBJ2-1|NA
TGTGCCAGTTCGGACATAGATTACAATGAGCAGTTCTTC
CASSDIDYNEQFF
>16|NA|TRBV27|TRBJ1-4|NA
TGTGCCAGCAGTACGACCTCAGGTGCCTTGAATGAAAAACTGTTTTTT
CASSTTSGALNEKLFF
>16|many|TRBV7-7|TRBJ1-1|NA
TGTGCTAGCAGCCCCCTCGGGGGGAACATGAACACTGAAGCTTTCTTT
CASSPLGGNMNTEAFF
>15|NA|TRBV27|TRBJ2-3|NA
TGTGCCAGCAATCTAAGGGCAGGGCGCACAGATACGCAGTATTTT
CASNLRAGRTDTQYF
>18|NA|TRBV7-4|TRBJ2-2|NA
TGTGCCAGCAGCTCCCCCCGGGGGACCAAAAAGAACACCGGGGAGCTGTTTTTT
CASSSPRGTKKNTGELFF
>15|NA|TRBV7-7|TRBJ2-5|NA
TGTGCTAGCAGCTTAGGGGGGAGGCTCCAAGAGACCCAGTACTTC
CASSLGGRLQETQYF
>17|NA|TRBV7-9|TRBJ2-3|TRBD2
TGTGCCAGCAGCTCCACCGGGACTAGATTTTCGTTGGATACGCAGTATTTT
CASSSTGTRFSLDTQYF
>12|NA|TRBV6-1|TRBJ1-1|NA
TGTGCCAGCACCCACGGGGGCCCCGAAGCTTTCTTT
CASTHGGPEAFF
>17|NA|TRBV4-2|TRBJ1-2|TRBD1
TGTGCCAGCAGCCAAGATGGGGAGGGGGCCTCGGGGGACGGCTACACCTTC
CASSQDGEGASGDGYTF
>17|NA|TRBV7-9|TRBJ2-7|NA
TGTGCCAGCAGCCCCCGAAGTAACGGACCTACGATATGGGAGCAGTACTTC
CASSPRSNGPTIWEQYF
>19|few|TRBV7-6|TRBJ1-4|TRBD1
TGTGCCAGCAGCGTCGGGACAGCCCTCGAAGTTGCAACTAATGAAAAACTGTTTTTT
CASSVGTALEVATNEKLFF
>17|many|TRBV12-3/TRBV12-4|TRBJ2-3|TRBD2
TGTGCCAGCAGTTTAGTCTTGGCTAGCGGTCCGAACCATACGCAGTATTTT
CASSLVLASGPNHTQYF
>14|NA|TRBV6-5|TRBJ2-7|NA
TGTGCCAGCAGTATGCCGTCCACGGTACACGAGCAGTACTTC
CASSMPSTVHEQYF
>15|NA|TRBV9|TRBJ2-1|NA
TGTGCCAGCAGCGTAGGGATAGCGGTATACAATGAGCAGTTCTTC
CASSVGIAVYNEQFF
>15|few|TRBV7-9|TRBJ1-1|NA
TGTGCCAGCAGCCCTCGAACGCCCGAGAACACTGAAGCTTTCTTT
CASSPRTPENTEAFF
>15|few|TRBV14|TRBJ2-3|NA
TGTGCCAGCAGCCAAGGAACAGTTAGCACAGATACGCAGTATTTT
CASSQGTVSTDTQYF
>18|many|TRBV7-2|TRBJ2-3|NA
TGTGCCAGCAGCTTTCCCCGCTACAGGGCCACTAGCACAGATACGCAGTATTTT
CASSFPRYRATSTDTQYF
>16|many|TRBV7-8|TRBJ2-1|NA
TGTGCCAGCAGCTTAGTGTCCGGGCCCATCCACAATGAGCAGTTCTTC
CASSLVSGPIHNEQFF
>15|NA|TRBV6-5|TRBJ2-5|TRBD1
TGTGCCAGCAGTTACCGACAGGGGAAGTCGGAGACCCAGTACTTC
CASSYRQGKSETQYF
>15|few|TRBV2|TRBJ1-4|NA
TGTGCCAGCAGGGAGACAGAGGGGGGTTGGGAAAAACTGTTTTTT
CASRETEGGWEKLFF
>14|many|TRBV7-2|TRBJ2-1|NA
TGTGCCAGCAGCTTAAGTCCGGGGCCCAATGAGCAGTTCTTC
CASSLSPGPNEQFF
>17|few|TRBV7-9|TRBJ1-4|NA
TGTGCCAGCAGCTTAAATTTCGGAAGGCAGAATAATGAAAAACTGTTTTTT
CASSLNFGRQNNEKLFF
>19|NA|TRBV7-9|TRBJ1-6|NA
TGTGCCAGCAGCCCCCCTTTGGGGGAGCCCAGCTCCTATAATTCACCCCTCCACTTT
CASSPPLGEPSSYNSPLHF
>14|NA|TRBV12-3/TRBV12-4|TRBJ1-2|NA
TGTGCCAGCAGGGGCAGGGCGGTTAGCTATGGCTACACCTTC
CASRGRAVSYGYTF
>18|few|TRBV19|TRBJ2-1|NA
TGTGCCAGTAGTATAATGGGACGAGGCGGAGCCTCCTACAATGAGCAGTTCTTC
CASSIMGRGGASYNEQFF
>16|NA|TRBV19|TRBJ2-2|NA
TGTGCCAGTAGTTTTGATTGGGAGTTTGGGACCGGGGAGCTGTTTTTT
CASSFDWEFGTGELFF
>13|NA|TRBV29-1|TRBJ1-2|TRBD1
TGCAGCGCCCAGACAGGGACTCCTTCTGGCTACACCTTC
CSAQTGTPSGYTF
>16|few|TRBV15|TRBJ1-1|TRBD1
TGTGCCACCAGCGAGGGGACAGGGGCTGTGAACACTGAAGCTTTCTTT
CATSEGTGAVNTEAFF
>14|NA|TRBV6-1|TRBJ1-3|NA
TGTGCCAGCAGTGAAGACCAGACACTAAACACCATATATTTT
CASSEDQTLNTIYF
>11|few|TRBV4-1|TRBJ1-1|NA
TGCGCCAGCAGCCAACGCTCTGAAGCTTTCTTT
CASSQRSEAFF
>14|few|TRBV4-1|TRBJ2-1|TRBD2
TGCGCCAGCAGCCAAGATCCTAGCGGCAATGAGCAGTTCTTC
CASSQDPSGNEQFF
>14|NA|TRBV5-4|TRBJ1-2|NA
TGTGCCAGCAGCGTTTTCCTGGGGGACTATGGCTACACCTTC
CASSVFLGDYGYTF